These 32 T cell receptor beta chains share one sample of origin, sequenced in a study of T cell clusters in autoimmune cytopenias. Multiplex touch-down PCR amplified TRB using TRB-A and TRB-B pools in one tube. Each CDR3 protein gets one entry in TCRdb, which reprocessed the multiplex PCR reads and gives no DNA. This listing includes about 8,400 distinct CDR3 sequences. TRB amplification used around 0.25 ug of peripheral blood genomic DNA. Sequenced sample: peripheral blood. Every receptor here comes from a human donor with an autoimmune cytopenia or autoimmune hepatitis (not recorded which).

The CDR3: CASSQEWTRDYGYTF. The chain links TRBV7-9 to TRBJ1-2; the TCRdb call, TRBD1, lacks DNA for checking. This CDR3 has 15 amino acids. Looked up from germline, CDR1 is SEHNR and CDR2 is FQNEAQ (reference sequence).

This chain's CDR3 is CASSLEGGKNTEAFF. The chain has TRBV5-6 and TRBJ1-1; absent DNA, TCRdb's TRBD1 call cannot be checked. Per germline, CDR1 SGHDT and CDR2 YYEEEE. The CDR3 covers 15 residues.

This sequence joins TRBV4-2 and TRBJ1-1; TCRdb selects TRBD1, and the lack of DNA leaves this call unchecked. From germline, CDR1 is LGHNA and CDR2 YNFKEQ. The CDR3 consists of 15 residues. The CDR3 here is CASSQLQGRGTEAFF.

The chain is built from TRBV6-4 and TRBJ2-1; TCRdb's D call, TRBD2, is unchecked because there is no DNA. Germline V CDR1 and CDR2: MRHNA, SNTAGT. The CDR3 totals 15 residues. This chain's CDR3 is CASSGLAGDYNEQFF.

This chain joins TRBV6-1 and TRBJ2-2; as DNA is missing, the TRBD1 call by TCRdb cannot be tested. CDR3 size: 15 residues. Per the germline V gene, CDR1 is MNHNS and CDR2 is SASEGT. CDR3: CASSDRQGNTGELFF.

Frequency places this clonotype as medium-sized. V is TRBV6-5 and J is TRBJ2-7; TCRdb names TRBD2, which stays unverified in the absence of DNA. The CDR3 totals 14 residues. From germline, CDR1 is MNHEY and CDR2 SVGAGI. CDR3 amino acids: CASSWAGGSYEQYF.

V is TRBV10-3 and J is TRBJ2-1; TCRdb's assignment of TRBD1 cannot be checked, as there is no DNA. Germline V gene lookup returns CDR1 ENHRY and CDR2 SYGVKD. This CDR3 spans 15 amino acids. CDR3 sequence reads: CAISELGPGVDEQFF.

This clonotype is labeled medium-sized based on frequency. Here the CDR3 reads CASSLRAGVNNEQFF. The chain combines TRBV7-6 with TRBJ2-1; TCRdb calls TRBD2, which cannot be checked without DNA. This CDR3 comprises 15 residues. CDR1 is SGHVS and CDR2 is FNYEAQ in the germline V gene.

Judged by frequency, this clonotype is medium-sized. CDR3 loop: CSASWGRDEQFF. The rearrangement uses TRBV20-1 and TRBJ2-1; TCRdb returns TRBD2, unconfirmable since there is no DNA. In germline, CDR1 is DFQATT, CDR2 SNEGSKA (reference sequence). CDR3 length: 12 amino acids.

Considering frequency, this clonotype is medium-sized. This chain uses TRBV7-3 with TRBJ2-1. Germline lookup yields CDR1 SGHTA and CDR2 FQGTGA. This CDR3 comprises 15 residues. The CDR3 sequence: CASSLNRASYNEQFF.

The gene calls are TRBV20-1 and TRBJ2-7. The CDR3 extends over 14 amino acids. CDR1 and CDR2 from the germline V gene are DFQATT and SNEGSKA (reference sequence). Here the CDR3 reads CSARAVAGTYEQYF.

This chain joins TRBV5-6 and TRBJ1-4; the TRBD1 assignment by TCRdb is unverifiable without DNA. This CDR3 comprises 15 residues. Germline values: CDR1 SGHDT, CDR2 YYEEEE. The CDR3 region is CASSLVGTSDEKLFF.

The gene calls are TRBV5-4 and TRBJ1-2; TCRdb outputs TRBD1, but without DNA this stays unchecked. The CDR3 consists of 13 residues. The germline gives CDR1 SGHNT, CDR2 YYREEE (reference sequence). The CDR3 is CASSSRGDYGYTF.

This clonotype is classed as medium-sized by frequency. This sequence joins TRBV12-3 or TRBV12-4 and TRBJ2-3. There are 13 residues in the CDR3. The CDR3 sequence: CASSGGYTDTQYF.

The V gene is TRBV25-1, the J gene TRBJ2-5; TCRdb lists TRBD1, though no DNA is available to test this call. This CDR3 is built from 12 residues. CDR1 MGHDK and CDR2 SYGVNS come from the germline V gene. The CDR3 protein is CASTPQGETQYF.

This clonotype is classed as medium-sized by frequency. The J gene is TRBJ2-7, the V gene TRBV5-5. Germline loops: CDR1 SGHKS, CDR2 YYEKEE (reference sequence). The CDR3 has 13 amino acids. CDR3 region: CASSSDLIYEQYF.

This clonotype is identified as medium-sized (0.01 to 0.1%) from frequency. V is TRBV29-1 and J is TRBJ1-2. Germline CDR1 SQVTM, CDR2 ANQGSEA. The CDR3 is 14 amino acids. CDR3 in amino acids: CSVDVLGPGYGYTF.

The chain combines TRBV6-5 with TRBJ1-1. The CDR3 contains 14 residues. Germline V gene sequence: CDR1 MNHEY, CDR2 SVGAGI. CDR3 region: CASSYSISNTEAFF.

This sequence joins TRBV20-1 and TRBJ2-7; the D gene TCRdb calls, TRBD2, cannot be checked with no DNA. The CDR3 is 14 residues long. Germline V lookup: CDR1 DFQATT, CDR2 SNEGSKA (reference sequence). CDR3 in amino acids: CSASRLAGAHEQYF.

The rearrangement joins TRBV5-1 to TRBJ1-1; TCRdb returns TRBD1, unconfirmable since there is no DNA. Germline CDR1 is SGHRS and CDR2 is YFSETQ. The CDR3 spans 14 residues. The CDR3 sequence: CASSLEVGVTEAFF.

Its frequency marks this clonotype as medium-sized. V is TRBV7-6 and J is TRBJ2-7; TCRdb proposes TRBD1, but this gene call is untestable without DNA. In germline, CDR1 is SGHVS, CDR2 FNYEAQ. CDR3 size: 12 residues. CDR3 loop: CASSAGTYEQYF.

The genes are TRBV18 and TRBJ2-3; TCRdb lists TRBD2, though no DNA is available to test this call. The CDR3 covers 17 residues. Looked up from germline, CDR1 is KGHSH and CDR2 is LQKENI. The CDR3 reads CASSPPDLAGSTDTQYF.

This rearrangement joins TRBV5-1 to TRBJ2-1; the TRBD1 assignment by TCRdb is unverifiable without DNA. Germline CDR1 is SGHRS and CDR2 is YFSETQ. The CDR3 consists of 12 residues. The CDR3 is CASSTGGIEQFF.

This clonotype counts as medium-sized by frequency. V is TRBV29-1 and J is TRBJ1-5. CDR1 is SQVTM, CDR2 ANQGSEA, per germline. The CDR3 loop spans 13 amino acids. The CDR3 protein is CSVEEQTNQPQHF.

The CDR3 sequence is CASSQAPDWQYEQYF. The rearrangement uses TRBV4-1 and TRBJ2-7; TCRdb outputs TRBD2, but without DNA this stays unchecked. Germline assignment: CDR1 MGHRA and CDR2 YSYEKL. The CDR3 consists of 15 residues.

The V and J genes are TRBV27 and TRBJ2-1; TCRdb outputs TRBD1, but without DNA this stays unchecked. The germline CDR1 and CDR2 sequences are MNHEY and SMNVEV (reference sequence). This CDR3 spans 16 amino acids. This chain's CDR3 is CASSPSGGYSYNEQFF.

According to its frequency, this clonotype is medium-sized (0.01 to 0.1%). CDR3 in amino acids: CSAEFLNEQYF. The V gene is TRBV20-1, the J gene TRBJ2-7. The CDR3 has 11 amino acids. Germline V CDR1 and CDR2: DFQATT, SNEGSKA (reference sequence).

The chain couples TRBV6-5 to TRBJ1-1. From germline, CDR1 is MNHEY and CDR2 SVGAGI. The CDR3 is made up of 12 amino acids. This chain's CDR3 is CASSETWDEAFF.

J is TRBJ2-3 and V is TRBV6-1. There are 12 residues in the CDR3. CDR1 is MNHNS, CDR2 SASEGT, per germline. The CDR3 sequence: CASSGITDTQYF.

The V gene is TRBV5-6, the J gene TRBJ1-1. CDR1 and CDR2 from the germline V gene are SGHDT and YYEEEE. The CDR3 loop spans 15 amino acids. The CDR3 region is CASSSRTVMNTEAFF.

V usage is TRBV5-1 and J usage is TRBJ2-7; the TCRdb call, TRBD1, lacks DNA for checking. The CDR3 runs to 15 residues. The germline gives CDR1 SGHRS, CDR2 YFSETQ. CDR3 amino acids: CASSSGQTGTYEQYF.

Here the CDR3 reads CSVGPYNEQFF. The V gene is TRBV29-1, the J gene TRBJ2-7; the TRBD2 assignment by TCRdb is unverifiable without DNA. The CDR3 length is 11 residues. Germline V CDR1 and CDR2: SQVTM, ANQGSEA.